Below, 26 T cell receptor beta chains from the same sample are listed, as sequenced in a study of T cells in Graves' hyperthyroidism and ophthalmopathy. Researchers amplified the TCR beta CDR3 regions from RNA transcripts. The HTBI primer set drove a first-round RT-PCR of the TCR CDR3. MiXCR, run by TCRdb on the multiplex PCR reads, gives a single entry per CDR3 protein. This table holds a few hundred thousand distinct CDR3 sequences, roughly 15% found once. The sample consisted of blood. The receptors stem from a woman in her thirties or forties with Graves' hyperthyroidism.

The chain links TRBV4-2 to TRBJ1-3; no definite D call. This CDR3 is 14 amino acids long. V lost 1 base and J 5 bases, leaving 9 bases between the germline ends. Germline loops: CDR1 LGHNA, CDR2 YNFKEQ. The CDR3 nucleotides read TGTGCCAGCAGCCAAGGGTCTAGCCGAAACACCATATATTTT. This encodes CASSQGSSRNTIYF.

The table lists this clonotype with many counts. The chain uses TRBV11-2 and TRBJ2-1, with TRBD1 identical over 8 bases. Germline V CDR1 and CDR2: SGHAT, FQNNGV. J gave up 0 bases and V 2 bases, and 6 bases lay outside the gene matches. The CDR3 is made up of 17 amino acids. CDR3 bases: TGTGCCAGCAGCTTAAGGGGACAGGTCTTCTCCTACAATGAGCAGTTCTTC. Translating it yields CASSLRGQVFSYNEQFF.

The V call is TRBV27, the J call TRBJ1-2, with D hard to call. Trimming took 7 bases from V and 3 from J, leaving 12 bases between them. The CDR3 extends over 13 amino acids. The germline CDR1 and CDR2 sequences are MNHEY and SMNVEV (reference sequence). The CDR3 DNA sequence: TGTGCCAGCACCAGCAACCCCTACTATGGCTACACCTTC. Its protein product is CASTSNPYYGYTF.

This clonotype was detected ten times or more. J is TRBJ2-7 and V is TRBV28; 11 bases align to TRBD1. Germline V gene sequence: CDR1 MDHEN, CDR2 SYDVKM. Trimming at V came to 6 bases and at J to 7 bases, leaving 17 bases not matched to a gene. The CDR3 spans 17 residues. CDR3 sequence (DNA): TGTGCCAGCAGATCTAACGGCCCGGACAGGGGGCGCGGGGAGCAGTACTTC. This codes for CASRSNGPDRGRGEQYF.

This clonotype was detected many times. The chain combines TRBV28 with TRBJ2-7, with D hard to call. Germline CDR1 is MDHEN and CDR2 is SYDVKM. Trimming removed 3 bases from V and 2 bases from J, with 8 bases in between. This CDR3 is built from 13 residues. CDR3 residues: CASSFQPPYEQYF. The CDR3 nucleotides read TGTGCCAGCAGTTTTCAACCTCCCTACGAGCAGTACTTC.

Many counts were recorded for this clonotype. V is TRBV30 and J is TRBJ1-1; D is uncertain. This CDR3 is 12 amino acids long. Looked up from germline, CDR1 is GTSNPN and CDR2 is SVGIG (reference sequence). V lost 4 bases to trimming and J lost 8 bases, with 14 bases between them. The CDR3 region is CAWKEGPFEAFF. The CDR3 DNA reads as TGTGCCTGGAAAGAAGGACCGTTCGAAGCTTTCTTT.

The chain combines TRBV24-1 with TRBJ2-1; 10 bases map to TRBD2. Germline V lookup: CDR1 KGHDR, CDR2 SFDVKD. The CDR3 is 16 residues long. The V gene end was trimmed by 4 bases and the J gene end by 5 bases; junction bases not matched to a gene: 7. CDR3 sequence: CATSESVSGRNNEQFF. The CDR3 region has the DNA TGTGCCACCAGTGAATCGGTTAGCGGGAGGAACAATGAGCAGTTCTTC.

V and J are TRBV27 and TRBJ2-5, with TRBD2 matching 8 bases. The V and J ends lost 10 bases and 7 bases, in that order; junction bases with no gene match: 5. The CDR3 consists of 11 residues. Looked up from germline, CDR1 is MNHEY and CDR2 is SMNVEV (reference sequence). DNA of the CDR3: TGTGCCATACTTGCGGGAGGGACCCAGTACTTC. Translation gives CAILAGGTQYF.

This clonotype has ten or more counts. The V gene is TRBV28, the J gene TRBJ2-5; D might be TRBD1 (6 bases). The CDR3 length is 15 residues. Trimming pared 5 bases from V and 5 bases from J, leaving 18 bases between. Germline V gives CDR1 MDHEN, CDR2 SYDVKM. The CDR3 nucleotides are TGTGCCAGCAGTCTACAGGGTCAGCAGTGGGAGACCCAGTACTTC. Protein product: CASSLQGQQWETQYF. Combining the CDR3 with reference TRBV28 and TRBJ2-5 gives the whole variable domain DVKVTQSSRYLVKRTGEKVFLECVQDMDHENMFWYRQDPGLGLRLIYFSYDVKMKEKGDIPEGYSVSREKKERFSLILESASTNQTSMYLCASSLQGQQWETQYFGPGTRLLVL.

The table lists this clonotype with many counts. The chain couples TRBV18 to TRBJ1-5; tentative D call: TRBD1 (5 bases). Germline loops: CDR1 KGHSH, CDR2 LQKENI. The CDR3 has 15 residues. The V end lost 2 bases, the J end lost 4 bases, and 12 bases lay between the germline ends. Written as DNA, the CDR3 is TGTGCCAGCTCACCAGGGGCAGGGCAAAATCAGCCCCAGCATTTT. It codes for CASSPGAGQNQPQHF.

This clonotype has a count of ten or more. The chain employs TRBV5-1 and TRBJ2-3, with 14 bases fitting TRBD2. V gave up 4 bases and J gave up 3 bases; unmatched junction bases: 4. Germline V gene data show CDR1 as SGHRS and CDR2 as YFSETQ. The CDR3 sequence is 16 residues long. The CDR3 region has the DNA TGCGCCAGCAGCACCGGGACTAGCGGGAGAACAGATACGCAGTATTTT. It translates to CASSTGTSGRTDTQYF.

This clonotype was detected many times. V is TRBV15 and J is TRBJ2-3, with 7 bases that match TRBD2. J was trimmed by 1 base and V by 1 base; bases with no gene match: 5. The CDR3 length is 16 residues. The germline V gene has CDR1 LNHNV and CDR2 YYDKDF (reference sequence). The CDR3 nucleotides read TGTGCCACCAGCAGAGGGATGGCGGGAGGCACAGATACGCAGTATTTT. Translated: CATSRGMAGGTDTQYF.

In this sample, this clonotype turned up many times. This chain links TRBV5-5 with TRBJ2-7, with D uncertain. CDR3 length equals 15 residues. CDR1 is SGHKS, CDR2 YYEKEE, per germline (reference sequence). Trimming took off 4 bases at V and 2 bases at J, with 16 bases between the two ends. This chain's CDR3 is CASSQGPNTAYEQYF. CDR3 in DNA: TGTGCCAGCAGCCAAGGGCCCAACACCGCCTACGAGCAGTACTTC.

This clonotype showed up many times. The chain carries TRBV7-3 and TRBJ2-5; tentative D call: TRBD1 (6 bases). Germline-derived CDR1 and CDR2 are SGHTA and FQGTGA. With 1 base removed from V and 5 bases from J, the gap between germline ends came to 11 bases. CDR3 length: 14 amino acids. The chain's CDR3 is CASSLNGGGETQYF. As DNA, the CDR3 is TGTGCCAGCAGCTTAAATGGGGGCGGGGAGACCCAGTACTTC.

This clonotype was counted ten times or more. J is TRBJ1-1 and V is TRBV29-1; possible D gene TRBD1, 5 bases. This CDR3 is 14 amino acids long. Trimming shortened V by 5 bases and J by 6 bases, and 19 bases separated the two germline ends. Germline V CDR1 and CDR2: SQVTM, ANQGSEA. Written as DNA, the CDR3 is TGCAGCGTTATAGGGGAAATTGAACACCCTGAAGCTTTCTTT. Translated: CSVIGEIEHPEAFF.

This clonotype has a handful of counts. The chain has TRBV19 and TRBJ2-3; 7 nucleotides agree with TRBD1. V shed 3 bases and J 4 bases; nucleotides not matched to a gene: 7. The CDR3 sequence is 15 residues long. Per germline, CDR1 LNHDA and CDR2 SQIVND (reference sequence). CDR3 in amino acids: CASSMAQGKADTQYF. The CDR3 DNA is TGTGCCAGTAGTATGGCACAGGGGAAGGCAGATACGCAGTATTTT. Full variable domain (remainder filled in from reference TRBV19 and TRBJ2-3): DGGITQSPKYLFRKEGQNVTLSCEQNLNHDAMYWYRQDPGQGLRLIYYSQIVNDFQKGDIAEGYSVSREKKESFPLTVTSAQKNPTAFYLCASSMAQGKADTQYFGPGTRLTVL.

This clonotype was seen many times. The chain joins TRBV28 to TRBJ2-1, with 10 nucleotides matching TRBD2. The CDR3 is 17 amino acids. J gave up 2 bases and V 1 base, and 5 bases lay outside the gene matches. The germline V gene has CDR1 MDHEN and CDR2 SYDVKM. The CDR3: CASSLSSGSAPYNEQFF. In DNA form, the CDR3 reads TGTGCCAGCAGTTTATCTAGCGGGAGCGCGCCCTACAATGAGCAGTTCTTC. The variable domain in full, with the rest retrieved from reference TRBV28 and TRBJ2-1, is DVKVTQSSRYLVKRTGEKVFLECVQDMDHENMFWYRQDPGLGLRLIYFSYDVKMKEKGDIPEGYSVSREKKERFSLILESASTNQTSMYLCASSLSSGSAPYNEQFFGPGTRLTVL.

This clonotype was seen repeatedly, ten times or more. The chain carries TRBV2 and TRBJ1-6, with D perhaps matching TRBD1 (5 bases). Deletions cut 1 base from V and 10 bases from J, with 11 bases between. The V gene's germline CDR1 is SNHLY and CDR2 FYNNEI. The CDR3 contains 14 residues. The CDR3 spells CASSEETEGSPLHF. The CDR3 nucleotides are TGTGCCAGCAGTGAAGAGACAGAGGGCTCACCCCTCCACTTT.

Many counts were recorded for this clonotype. The chain uses TRBV2 and TRBJ1-2; D is perhaps TRBD1 (5 bases). Germline loops: CDR1 SNHLY, CDR2 FYNNEI. With 4 bases removed from V and 4 bases from J, the gap between germline ends came to 7 bases. The CDR3 is made up of 12 amino acids. CDR3 amino acids: CASSGRGYGYTF. The CDR3 nucleotides are TGTGCCAGCAGTGGAAGGGGCTATGGCTACACCTTC. Full variable domain (outside the CDR3, taken from reference TRBV2 and TRBJ1-2): EPEVTQTPSHQVTQMGQEVILRCVPISNHLYFYWYRQILGQKVEFLVSFYNNEISEKSEIFDDQFSVERPDGSNFTLKIRSTKLEDSAMYFCASSGRGYGYTFGSGTRLTVV.

This clonotype was seen many times. This chain links TRBV2 with TRBJ1-1, with TRBD1 matching over 8 bases. This CDR3 is 16 amino acids long. With V trimmed by 9 bases and J by 4 bases, 16 bases remained unmatched. CDR1 and CDR2 (germline): SNHLY, FYNNEI. CDR3: CARATGDLFGVTEAFF. DNA for the CDR3: TGTGCCAGGGCGACAGGGGATTTATTCGGCGTCACTGAAGCTTTCTTT.

The sample holds many counts of this clonotype. This chain uses TRBV18 with TRBJ1-1; 11 bases are shared with TRBD1. V was clipped by 0 bases and J by 5 bases; unmatched bases: 8. The CDR3 runs 17 residues. Germline V gene lookup returns CDR1 KGHSH and CDR2 LQKENI. This CDR3 is CASSPPMGGTGGTEAFF. As DNA, the CDR3 is TGTGCCAGCTCACCACCGATGGGGGGGACAGGGGGGACTGAAGCTTTCTTT.

In its sample, this clonotype was seen many times. The rearrangement joins TRBV6-6 to TRBJ2-7; 12 bases agree with TRBD2. The junction had 9 bases not matched to a gene; V was cut back by 0 bases and J by 3 bases. This CDR3 region has 18 residues. CDR1 is MNHNY and CDR2 is SVGAGI in the germline V gene (reference sequence). The DNA for the CDR3 is TGTGCCAGCAGTTACTCGGCTAGCGGGAGGGCCACGATCTACGAGCAGTACTTC. Translated: CASSYSASGRATIYEQYF.

In this sample, this clonotype turned up many times. This CDR3 reads CASSLDAAGTGELFF. The CDR3 bases are TGTGCCAGCAGCTTAGATGCTGCCGGCACCGGGGAGCTGTTTTTT. The chain couples TRBV11-2 to TRBJ2-2; no clear D. V was pared by 0 bases and J by 4 bases, with 9 bases between. The V gene's germline CDR1 is SGHAT and CDR2 FQNNGV. There are 15 residues in the CDR3.

In this sample, this clonotype turned up a few times. This rearrangement joins TRBV6-1 to TRBJ2-7; 7 nucleotides line up with TRBD1. The CDR3 is 15 amino acids. CDR1 is MNHNS, CDR2 SASEGT, per germline. With 3 bases clipped from V and 2 bases from J, the junction kept 7 bases outside the gene matches. This chain's CDR3 is CASSDQGQSPYEQYF. CDR3 coding DNA: TGTGCCAGCAGTGATCAGGGACAGAGCCCCTACGAGCAGTACTTC.

At least ten counts were recorded for this clonotype. One junction end does not reproduce the germline sequence, and a read error may be involved. V is TRBV5-1 and J is TRBJ2-1; 11 nucleotides align to TRBD1. CDR1 is SGHRS, CDR2 YFSETQ, per germline. This CDR3 has 14 amino acids. CDR3 sequence reads: CASSSGTGGNEQFF. The CDR3 region has the DNA TGTGCCAGCAGCAGTGGGACAGGGGGTAATGAGCAGTTCTTC.

The J gene is TRBJ2-1, the V gene TRBV12-3 or TRBV12-4; 7 bases fit TRBD2. The CDR3 extends over 14 amino acids. V lost 4 bases and J lost 7; bases outside the gene matches: 7. The CDR3 coding sequence is TGTGCCAGCAGTTCGGGGGGACCGGGGAATGAGCAGTTCTTC. Protein sequence: CASSSGGPGNEQFF.